This is a list of T cell receptor beta chains from one sample in a study of T cells after posttransplantation cyclophosphamide. TCRdb's copy holds only in-frame clones and misses some; the assay was immunoSEQ multiplex PCR. The sample records fewer than 12,000 clones, more than 75% being singletons. The sequenced sample was CD4+ T cells sorted from PBMCs, obtained after allogeneic stem cell transplant with posttransplant cyclophosphamide. These receptors originate from a male patient between 25 and 39 years old who received an allogeneic stem cell transplant from a related donor, was CMV-positive, and had acute GVHD only. Some T cells here may be from the graft donor. Each CDR3 is given with its conserved first and last residue. Fields, in order: V gene, D gene, CDR3 length, CDR3 protein. The D gene is left open where the match is weak.

>TRBV7-2|NA|15
CASSLAGSGYQPQHF
>TRBV7-3|TRBD2|18
CASSLMPSGGANSYEQYF
>TRBV5-1|NA|13
CASSLVGQETQYF
>TRBV5-1|NA|14
CASSIMTESGEQYF
>TRBV5-4|TRBD1|16
CASSPNAGGGNYGYTF
>TRBV9|NA|15
CASSPRSGNNSPLHF
>TRBV10-3|NA|13
CAISQQGDYGYTF
>TRBV30|NA|11
CAWKGDGEQFF
>TRBV14|NA|14
CASSLGHQANTQYF
>TRBV6-6|NA|13
CASTKTGNYGYTF
>TRBV7-9|NA|15
CASSARGGSAYEQYF
>TRBV7-2|TRBD1|13
CASSLHRGTEAFF
>TRBV5-6|NA|14
CANSLPAGFDGYTF
>TRBV7-2|NA|14
CASSPRATNEKLFF
>TRBV7-9|TRBD2|12
CASSLDPLAEYF
>TRBV6-1|TRBD1|15
CASSLQGAGNSPLHF
>TRBV19|TRBD1|14
CASSPGQGVVTQYF
>TRBV11-2|NA|13
CASSLSGSYEQYF
>TRBV7-9|TRBD2|14
CASSFSGGPGELFF
>TRBV6-5|NA|14
CASSYSIQRNTIYF
>TRBV5-1|TRBD1|12
CASRPGGETQYF
>TRBV30|TRBD1|16
CAWSAIGTATPYEQYF
>TRBV30|TRBD2|14
CAWSPGGKIYEQYF
>TRBV7-2|NA|15
CASSLARRSSYGYTF
>TRBV30|NA|13
CAWTRGGNTEAFF
>TRBV19|TRBD1|17
CASTSPTGGGGYSEAFF
>TRBV5-5|NA|17
CASSFPRQASSTDTQYF
>TRBV27|NA|13
CASRGGGTDTQYF
>TRBV2|TRBD1|14
CASMTGQGNSPLHF
>TRBV11-3|NA|15
CASSPRASEVETQYF
>TRBV2|TRBD2|14
CASSVGEGSQTQYF
>TRBV6-5|TRBD1|15
CASRLSGGLSYEQYF
>TRBV30|TRBD1|13
CAWGRDRPYGYTF
>TRBV5-1|NA|14
CASSLGHAQETQYF
>TRBV6-4|TRBD1|17
CASSLFPTGTNTGELFF
>TRBV10-3|TRBD1|14
CATGTGSGNQPQHF
>TRBV28|TRBD1|18
CASEGQGASSSYNSPLHF